This TCR beta chain derives from a study of T-cell memory formation after mild COVID-19. One entry per CDR3 protein results from TCRdb running MiXCR on the 5' RACE reads. The sample shows hundreds of thousands of distinct CDR3 sequences, roughly 17% of them seen only once. Only a few counts were recorded for this clonotype. This CDR3 is 14 amino acids long. Germline values: CDR1 LNHNV, CDR2 YYDKDF (reference sequence). Trimming took off 3 bases at V and 4 bases at J, with 12 bases between the two ends. V and J are TRBV15 and TRBJ2-5; no definite D call. This clonotype originated in an adult woman who had mild COVID-19 (a few samples of this study predate the infection). Cell type and time point are not known. Sequencing was carried out using PBMCs or a T cell subset sorted from them (not recorded which). CDR3 DNA: TGTGCCACCAGCAGCTACAAGGGTGGAGAGACCCAGTACTTC. Protein product: CATSSYKGGETQYF.